This T cell receptor (beta chain) originates from a study of blood T cells in healthy people across ages. Notes on the study in general: Both naive CD4+ cell counts and diversity were greater in long-lived donors than in aged donors. Roughly linearly, TCR beta diversity per million T cells fell as age increased.

The use of a sample-barcoded 5' primer and a J-beta primer mix characterized a second PCR of about 7 to 12 cycles. TCRdb itself ran the 5' RACE reads through MiXCR, one entry per CDR3 protein. Seen here are about 900,000 distinct CDR3 sequences, around two thirds observed once, and the top ten hold about a quarter. Regarding this clonotype: Its target is unknown.

Healthy Caucasian individuals from Russia aged roughly 6 to 90 served as donors. The CDR3 sequence is 14 residues long. Germline CDR1 and CDR2: SGHTA and FQGNSA. J is TRBJ2-4 and V is TRBV7-2; TRBD2 agrees at 10 bases. The J call is in doubt because the DNA end fits TRBJ2-7 better. The sample consisted of blood. This sequence was found in a man aged 25-45 years in good health. This CDR3 is CASSTTSGVYEQYF. DNA for the CDR3: TGTGCCAGCAGCACCACTAGCGGGGTTTACGAGCAGTACTTC.